Reported below is one TCR beta chain. The antigen is unknown. Profiled with immunoSEQ multiplex PCR; TCRdb holds only in-frame clones, not every one. Its clone listing holds about 140,000 clones. CDR1 SGHAT and CDR2 FQNNGV come from the germline V gene. The CDR3 loop spans 15 amino acids. With V trimmed by 7 bases and J by 1 base, 6 bases remained unmatched. This sample stems from a study of T cell responses to AZD1222 COVID-19 vaccine. Study observations and caveats: Clonal diversity was possibly underestimated; the donors were predominantly white British and more often female. The reported proportion of spike-specific TCRs targeting unmutated variant regions was nearly half. The study identified only five to seven AZD1222 recipients as seropositive at baseline. The breadth and depth of Spike-specific TCRs increased once two AZD1222 doses had been given.

Material for sequencing was peripheral blood. The chain employs TRBV11-2 and TRBJ2-3; 9 nucleotides match TRBD2. The clonotype was recovered from an adult in good health. CDR3 loop: CASKLAGFGTDTQYF. For the CDR3, the DNA is TGTGCCAGCAAGCTAGCGGGGTTCGGCACAGATACGCAGTATTTT.